The 22 T cell receptor beta chains given below trace back to one sample, sequenced in a study of response to subunit inactivated influenza vaccine. TCRdb redid the calling of the RT-PCR reads with MiXCR, one entry per CDR3 protein. This sample has about 540,000 distinct CDR3 sequences, with less than 25% found just once. This same sample was also taken into another study, of T cells expressing NK-cell markers. That paper notes: The authors made TCR beta cDNA libraries by 5'RACE template switching. This switching added a universal primer site and UMIs.

Specimen: CD4+ T cells sorted from PBMCs, collected approximately 12 days after vaccination. These receptors came from a man aged 45-60 years who received an inactivated influenza vaccine.

This chain uses TRBV5-5 with TRBJ2-5, with 9 bases fitting TRBD1. This CDR3 contains 14 residues. Losses at the gene ends were 0 bases for V and 7 bases for J; bases not matched to a gene: 4. Germline CDR1 SGHKS, CDR2 YYEKEE (reference sequence). The CDR3 DNA is TGTGCCAGCAGCTTGGACAGGGGGCAGGTGACCCAGTACTTC. Translating gives CASSLDRGQVTQYF.

This clonotype was counted only a few times. The chain uses TRBV5-1 and TRBJ2-5; D is ambiguous. The V gene's germline CDR1 is SGHRS and CDR2 YFSETQ. V was cut by 1 base and J by 2 bases, with 12 bases left in between. This CDR3 spans 15 amino acids. CDR3 nucleotides: TGCGCCAGCAGCTTGTTCCTAGGGCAGCAAGAGACCCAGTACTTC. It codes for CASSLFLGQQETQYF.

This clonotype has just a few counts. The rearrangement uses TRBV7-6 and TRBJ2-7; 7 bases line up with TRBD1. The CDR3 contains 15 residues. CDR1 and CDR2 from the germline V gene are SGHVS and FNYEAQ. With V trimmed by 4 bases and J by 0 bases, 6 bases remained unmatched. The CDR3 protein is CASSSQGFGSYEQYF. The DNA for the CDR3 is TGTGCCAGCAGCTCACAGGGGTTTGGCTCCTACGAGCAGTACTTC.

V and J are TRBV4-3 and TRBJ2-1; no clear D gene. With 4 bases removed from V and 12 bases from J, the gap between germline ends came to 28 bases. In germline, CDR1 is LGHNA, CDR2 YSLEER. The CDR3 runs to 17 residues. This CDR3 reads CASSPAWPPSVWSRQFF. CDR3 DNA: TGCGCCAGCAGCCCAGCTTGGCCCCCATCAGTTTGGTCGAGGCAGTTCTTC.

The chain uses TRBV28 and TRBJ2-5; 8 bases align to TRBD1. The germline V gene has CDR1 MDHEN and CDR2 SYDVKM. This CDR3 comprises 13 residues. V shed 5 bases, J shed 7 bases, and the junction held 6 bases outside the gene matches. CDR3 sequence: CASSKQGEATQYF. The CDR3 nucleotides read TGTGCCAGCAGTAAACAGGGGGAGGCGACCCAGTACTTC.

The genes are TRBV6-2 or TRBV6-3 and TRBJ2-1; 14 bases are a match to TRBD2. V lost 4 bases, J lost 11 bases, and 16 bases stayed unmatched. The CDR3 extends over 18 amino acids. CDR1 is MNHEY, CDR2 SVGEGT, per germline. CDR3 in DNA: TGTGCCAGCAGTTCAACCAGACTAGCGGGAGGGCGGCGACGACAGCAGTTCTTC. It specifies CASSSTRLAGGRRRQQFF.

This clonotype was counted only a few times. This chain connects TRBV7-3 to TRBJ2-1; D ambiguous. Trimming left V 5 bases short and J 7 bases short, with 9 bases between. CDR3 size: 12 residues. Germline V gives CDR1 SGHTA, CDR2 FQGTGA. CDR3 region: CASSQSRNEQFF. The CDR3, as DNA: TGTGCCAGCAGCCAATCCCGGAATGAGCAGTTCTTC. The full variable domain, its missing parts supplied by reference TRBV7-3 and TRBJ2-1, is GAGVSQTPSNKVTEKGKYVELRCDPISGHTALYWYRQSLGQGPEFLIYFQGTGAADDSGLPNDRFFAVRPEGSVSTLKIQRTERGDSAVYLCASSQSRNEQFFGPGTRLTVL.

The chain recombines TRBV11-2 with TRBJ2-7, with D possibly called TRBD1 or TRBD2 (5 bases each). The length of the CDR3 is 17 residues. V lost 0 bases, J lost 0 bases, and 15 bases lay in between. Per the germline V gene, CDR1 is SGHAT and CDR2 is FQNNGV. The CDR3 sequence is CASSLDQTGRHSYEQYF. In nucleotides, the CDR3 is TGTGCCAGCAGCTTAGACCAGACGGGACGCCACTCCTACGAGCAGTACTTC.

The V call is TRBV12-3 or TRBV12-4, the J call TRBJ2-2, with a tentative D call TRBD2 (6 bases). The CDR3 is 15 amino acids. V gave up 7 bases and J gave up 4 bases, with 16 bases separating them. CDR3 DNA: TGTGCCAGCAATCCCGGGAGTCGCGGCACCGGGGAGCTGTTTTTT. Translation gives CASNPGSRGTGELFF.

This sequence joins TRBV11-1 and TRBJ2-7, with TRBD2 matching 11 bases. Germline V gene data show CDR1 as SGHAT and CDR2 as FQDESV (reference sequence). V lost 5 bases, J lost 0 bases, and 15 bases stayed unmatched. This CDR3 has 19 amino acids. CDR3 loop: CASSRRTSGRRALSYEQYF. The CDR3 bases are TGTGCCAGCAGCCGACGGACTAGCGGGCGACGAGCCCTCTCCTACGAGCAGTACTTC.

V and J are TRBV7-9 and TRBJ2-5, with D tentatively TRBD1 (5 bases). Germline CDR1 reads SEHNR; CDR2 reads FQNEAQ (reference sequence). CDR3 length: 16 amino acids. V was trimmed by 10 bases and J by 5 bases, leaving 26 bases between them. This CDR3 reads CATRKTRVSRDETQYF. In nucleotides, the CDR3 is TGTGCCACCAGGAAGACCAGGGTGTCAAGGGATGAGACCCAGTACTTC. The full variable domain, in which reference TRBV7-9 and TRBJ2-5 provide the parts outside the CDR3, is DTGVSQNPRHKITKRGQNVTFRCDPISEHNRLYWYRQTLGQGPEFLTYFQNEAQLEKSRLLSDRFSAERPKGSFSTLEIQRTEQGDSAMYLCATRKTRVSRDETQYFGPGTRLLVL.

This clonotype was found a few times. The chain combines TRBV4-2 with TRBJ2-5, with 7 bases lining up with TRBD1. After removal of 6 bases from V and 1 base from J, the junction contained 8 bases not matched to a gene. Per the germline V gene, CDR1 is LGHNA and CDR2 is YNFKEQ. The CDR3 sequence is 15 residues long. CDR3 in amino acids: CASSLGQATQETQYF. CDR3 DNA: TGTGCCAGCAGTCTCGGACAGGCTACCCAAGAGACCCAGTACTTC.

The chain recombines TRBV5-1 with TRBJ2-7; 10 bases line up with TRBD1. Germline CDR1 SGHRS, CDR2 YFSETQ. The CDR3 contains 14 residues. V trimming: 7 bases; J trimming: 0 bases; junction bases outside the gene matches: 4. The CDR3 is CASSGQGSSYEQYF. DNA for the CDR3: TGCGCCAGCTCGGGACAGGGGAGCTCCTACGAGCAGTACTTC.

This chain joins TRBV24-1 and TRBJ2-1; the D call may be TRBD1 or TRBD2 (5 bases each). Trimming pared 2 bases from V and 4 bases from J, leaving 14 bases between. The CDR3 is 16 residues long. Germline V CDR1 and CDR2: KGHDR, SFDVKD. In nucleotides, the CDR3 is TGTGCCACCAGTGATTCTGGGACCGCGACTTACAATGAGCAGTTCTTC. Translating it yields CATSDSGTATYNEQFF.

The chain joins TRBV7-9 to TRBJ2-3; TRBD1 aligns across 10 bases. J gave up 0 bases and V 5 bases, and 5 bases lay outside the gene matches. CDR1 and CDR2 from the germline V gene are SEHNR and FQNEAQ (reference sequence). The length of the CDR3 is 16 residues. The CDR3 DNA reads TGTGCCAGCAGCATAAAGACAGGGGGCAGCACAGATACGCAGTATTTT. Its translation is CASSIKTGGSTDTQYF.

This clonotype occurred many times. V usage is TRBV6-1 and J usage is TRBJ2-1, with 8 bases aligning to TRBD1. This CDR3 comprises 16 residues. J lost 0 bases, V lost 6 bases, and 7 bases had no gene match. The germline CDR1 and CDR2 sequences are MNHNS and SASEGT. CDR3 protein: CASSAHDRGSYNEQFF. In DNA form, the CDR3 reads TGTGCCAGCAGCGCCCACGACAGGGGCTCCTACAATGAGCAGTTCTTC.

This chain joins TRBV7-8 and TRBJ1-1; D is ambiguous. CDR3 length equals 16 residues. CDR1 is SGHVS and CDR2 is FQNEAQ in the germline V gene. V lost 5 bases and J lost 1, with 17 bases in between. The DNA for the CDR3 is TGTGCCAGCAGCCGAGGAAACCGCCTCAGGAACACTGAAGCTTTCTTT. It encodes CASSRGNRLRNTEAFF.

The chain recombines TRBV18 with TRBJ1-5; D is unclear. Germline V gives CDR1 KGHSH, CDR2 LQKENI. Deletions cut 2 bases from V and 13 bases from J, with 21 bases between. The length of the CDR3 is 15 residues. The DNA of the CDR3 is TGTGCCAGCTCACCAGTCTCGGGCGTATACTTCTCGCAGCATTTT. Protein: CASSPVSGVYFSQHF.

DNA of the CDR3: TGCGCCAGCAGTTCCGGGGGCGTTGGAAACACCATATATTTT. It encodes CASSSGGVGNTIYF. The chain recombines TRBV10-2 with TRBJ1-3, with D maybe TRBD1 (6 bases). The CDR3 is 14 amino acids. Germline CDR1 reads WSHSY; CDR2 reads SAAADI. V gave up 5 bases and J gave up 3 bases, with 11 bases separating them.

This clonotype was seen only a few times. The chain combines TRBV5-5 with TRBJ1-6; no definite D call. Germline V gives CDR1 SGHKS, CDR2 YYEKEE (reference sequence). V was cut by 1 base and J by 7 bases, with 15 bases left in between. This CDR3 region has 16 residues. The CDR3 DNA reads TGTGCCAGCAGCTTGTTCCGGGAGTCCTCGAATTCACCCCTCCACTTT. As protein: CASSLFRESSNSPLHF. Looking up the rest from reference TRBV5-5 and TRBJ1-6 gives the full variable domain: DAGVTQSPTHLIKTRGQQVTLRCSPISGHKSVSWYQQVLGQGPQFIFQYYEKEERGRGNFPDRFSARQFPNYSSELNVNALLLGDSALYLCASSLFRESSNSPLHFGNGTRLTVT.

The chain employs TRBV4-3 and TRBJ2-4, with D unresolved. CDR1 LGHNA and CDR2 YSLEER come from the germline V gene. The CDR3 runs 14 residues. V dropped 0 bases and J dropped 11 bases, with 14 bases sitting between them. Here the CDR3 reads CASSQDSQVAVQYF. In DNA form, the CDR3 reads TGCGCCAGCAGCCAAGATTCCCAGGTAGCAGTTCAGTACTTC.

This clonotype showed up just a few times. The chain links TRBV20-1 to TRBJ2-7, with D tentatively TRBD2 (5 bases). The CDR3 loop spans 11 amino acids. The germline CDR1 and CDR2 sequences are DFQATT and SNEGSKA (reference sequence). Trimming stripped 6 bases from V and 6 bases from J, with 12 bases between. The CDR3 region is CSAHRGLEQYF. The CDR3, as DNA: TGCAGTGCGCACCGAGGGCTCGAGCAGTACTTC.